This T cell receptor beta chain was sequenced in a study of cytomegalovirus exposure and HLA in healthy donors. As for the study in general: Within the Caucasian-associated ancestry cluster were roughly 79% of the roughly 400 genotyped donors. Broader study findings: The study reported that TCR beta sequences accurately predicted HLA-A and HLA-B alleles in most subjects.

The PCR ran on 60 Vbeta and 13 Jbeta primers. Original handling: Unique TCR beta chains totaled about 78 million in a later count, with roughly 10 million of them shared. Method: immunoSEQ multiplex PCR; TCRdb's copy keeps in-frame clones and lacks some. The DNA gave D and trimming, while V, J and clone size come from that table. The sample contains some 180,000 clones, approximately 80% of which appear only once. The CDR3 extends over 15 amino acids. Germline V gene data show CDR1 as SQVTM and CDR2 as ANQGSEA. The junction had 8 bases not matched to a gene; V was cut back by 2 bases and J by 4 bases. Concerning this clone itself: What it binds is unknown.

The receptor comes from a girl aged 10-17 years in good health and CMV-seropositive. J is TRBJ1-2 and V is TRBV29-1; 9 nucleotides agree with TRBD1. Input material: PBMCs. CDR3 DNA sequence: TGCAGCGTTGAAAGAGAGGGACAGGGACCCTATGGCTACACCTTC. Protein: CSVEREGQGPYGYTF.